Listed below are T cell receptor beta chains from one sample, sequenced in a study of CD8+ T cells in alopecia areata. Repertoires were generated with immunoSEQ multiplex PCR, while TCRdb's copy carries only in-frame clones and drops some. The data hold fewer than 250,000 clones, with less than 45% observed a single time. The sequences come from CD4+ T cells sorted from blood, collected at approximately week 36, from a patient treated with tofacitinib. All receptors derive from a human donor with alopecia areata. The CDR3 runs from the conserved cysteine through the conserved F or W. Each record gives: D gene, V gene, clone size, J gene, CDR3 DNA, CDR3 protein. The D gene is left open where the match is weak. Size is omitted from some rows. Given values are once, few, many or a class for expanded clones.

D: TRBD2; V: TRBV6-5; size: few; J: TRBJ2-5; DNA: TGTGCCAGCAGCTACGGGGGGGCCGGAGAGACCCAGTACTTC; CDR3: CASSYGGAGETQYF
D: NA; V: TRBV7-9; size: NA; J: TRBJ1-5; DNA: TGTGCCAGCAGTCAAGGGGCCCTCAGCAATCAGCCCCAGCATTTT; CDR3: CASSQGALSNQPQHF
D: NA; V: TRBV25-1; size: NA; J: TRBJ2-1; DNA: TGTGCCAGCAGTTCAATGGGCCCCTTCGACAACAATGAGCAGTTCTTC; CDR3: CASSSMGPFDNNEQFF
D: NA; V: TRBV27; size: many; J: TRBJ2-7; DNA: TGTGCCAGCAGTTCACTGTCCCTCTACGAGCAGTACTTC; CDR3: CASSSLSLYEQYF
D: TRBD1; V: TRBV28; size: NA; J: TRBJ1-2; DNA: TGTGCCAGCAGTTTGGCACAGGGGGCCTATGGCTACACCTTC; CDR3: CASSLAQGAYGYTF
D: NA; V: TRBV30; size: NA; J: TRBJ1-5; DNA: TGTGCCTGGAGCTGGGACAGCAATCAGCCCCAGCATTTT; CDR3: CAWSWDSNQPQHF
D: NA; V: TRBV14; size: NA; J: TRBJ2-2; DNA: TGTGCCAGCAGCAAACTACAAGGACTTTACACCGGGGAGCTGTTTTTT; CDR3: CASSKLQGLYTGELFF
D: NA; V: TRBV9; size: few; J: TRBJ2-7; DNA: TGTGCCAGCAGCGTAGACTCAGGTTGGGACCTGAGCTCCTACGAGCAGTACTTC; CDR3: CASSVDSGWDLSSYEQYF
D: NA; V: TRBV29-1; size: NA; J: TRBJ1-4; DNA: TGCAGCGTGGTGGAGCAAAATGAAAAACTGTTTTTT; CDR3: CSVVEQNEKLFF
D: NA; V: TRBV6-1; size: NA; J: TRBJ2-6; DNA: TGTGCCAGCACCCTCAGGGGCTCTGGGGCCAACGTCCTGACTTTC; CDR3: CASTLRGSGANVLTF
D: NA; V: TRBV29-1; size: NA; J: TRBJ2-3; DNA: TGCAGCGTTGTACCCGCGCCGACTAGCACAGATACGCAGTATTTT; CDR3: CSVVPAPTSTDTQYF
D: NA; V: TRBV29-1; size: NA; J: TRBJ1-2; DNA: TGCAGCGTAGGGACATTTTCTGGCTACACCTTC; CDR3: CSVGTFSGYTF
D: NA; V: TRBV6-5; size: few; J: TRBJ2-5; DNA: TGTGCCAGCAGTTACTCGGGAGGCCATACCCAGTACTTC; CDR3: CASSYSGGHTQYF
D: TRBD2; V: TRBV29-1; size: NA; J: TRBJ2-7; DNA: TGCAGCGTTGGTAGCGGGCGGAACTACGAGCAGTACTTC; CDR3: CSVGSGRNYEQYF
D: TRBD1; V: TRBV9; size: NA; J: TRBJ2-7; DNA: TGTGCCAGCAGCGAGGGACAGGGGTTCTACGAGCAGTACTTC; CDR3: CASSEGQGFYEQYF
D: NA; V: TRBV6-5; size: few; J: TRBJ2-1; DNA: TGTGCCAGCAGACTACTAGCCCACAATGAGCAGTTCTTC; CDR3: CASRLLAHNEQFF
D: NA; V: TRBV29-1; size: NA; J: TRBJ1-1; DNA: TGCAGCGTTGGGGACAAGAGGAACACTGAAGCTTTCTTT; CDR3: CSVGDKRNTEAFF
D: NA; V: TRBV5-6; size: NA; J: TRBJ2-7; DNA: TGTGCCAGCAGCTTGAACAGCCTCTACGAGCAGTACTTC; CDR3: CASSLNSLYEQYF
D: NA; V: TRBV30; size: NA; J: TRBJ1-2; DNA: TGTGCCTGGAGTGAGGGACACCTGGCCTATGGCTACACCTTC; CDR3: CAWSEGHLAYGYTF
D: NA; V: TRBV29-1; size: NA; J: TRBJ2-3; DNA: TGCAGCGTTGGGGGGCCAGATACGCAGTATTTT; CDR3: CSVGGPDTQYF
D: TRBD2; V: TRBV27; size: once; J: TRBJ2-3; DNA: TGTGCCAGCAGGCCTAGCGGGAGTACAGATACGCAGTATTTT; CDR3: CASRPSGSTDTQYF
D: NA; V: TRBV7-9; size: NA; J: TRBJ1-5; DNA: TGTGCCAGCAGCCCTCTAAATCAGCCCCAGCATTTT; CDR3: CASSPLNQPQHF
D: NA; V: TRBV4-1; size: few; J: TRBJ1-5; DNA: TGCGCCAGCAGCCAAGACGGAGGGAATCAGCCCCAGCATTTT; CDR3: CASSQDGGNQPQHF
D: NA; V: TRBV5-1; size: NA; J: TRBJ2-7; DNA: TGCGCCAGCAGCCACGGGGGCGGGAGATCCTACGAGCAGTACTTC; CDR3: CASSHGGGRSYEQYF
D: NA; V: TRBV4-2; size: NA; J: TRBJ2-5; DNA: TGTGCCAGCAGCCAAGTTGTTTCTTCGGTCGCAGGAGGGGAGACCCAGTACTTC; CDR3: CASSQVVSSVAGGETQYF
D: NA; V: TRBV20-1; size: NA; J: TRBJ2-5; DNA: TGCAGTGCTCCCGGGACCCAGTACTTC; CDR3: CSAPGTQYF
D: NA; V: TRBV25-1; size: NA; J: TRBJ2-3; DNA: TGTGCCAGCAGCACTGGTGGGGGATTCTCTAGCACAGATACGCAGTATTTT; CDR3: CASSTGGGFSSTDTQYF
D: NA; V: TRBV29-1; size: few; J: TRBJ2-2; DNA: TGCAGCGTTGGGGCGGCAACGAACACCGGGGAGCTGTTTTTT; CDR3: CSVGAATNTGELFF
D: NA; V: TRBV5-8; size: few; J: TRBJ1-2; DNA: TGTGCCAGCAGCACCCAACTGGGCCAGGGGCAAGGCTACACCTTC; CDR3: CASSTQLGQGQGYTF
D: NA; V: TRBV29-1; size: NA; J: TRBJ2-3; DNA: TGCAGCGTCAACGATCATGATACGCAGTATTTT; CDR3: CSVNDHDTQYF
D: TRBD1; V: TRBV2; size: NA; J: TRBJ2-7; DNA: TGTGCCAGCAGTGAAGCCTCACTTCTGGACAGGGACGAGCAGTACTTC; CDR3: CASSEASLLDRDEQYF
D: TRBD1; V: TRBV11-2; size: NA; J: TRBJ1-1; DNA: TGTGCCAGCAGCCCCCGGACAGGGGCGAACACTGAAGCTTTCTTT; CDR3: CASSPRTGANTEAFF
D: NA; V: TRBV30; size: NA; J: TRBJ2-7; DNA: TGTGCCTGGAGTGTACCCCCTCCCCAACTACGAGAGCAGTACTTC; CDR3: CAWSVPPPQLREQYF
D: NA; V: TRBV2; size: NA; J: TRBJ2-1; DNA: TGTGCCAGCAGTGAAGGGGGCGGATCCTACAATGAGCAGTTCTTC; CDR3: CASSEGGGSYNEQFF
D: NA; V: TRBV2; size: NA; J: TRBJ2-1; DNA: TGTGCCAGCAGTAACGGTCGGGGCAGCTCCTACAATGAGCAGTTCTTC; CDR3: CASSNGRGSSYNEQFF
D: NA; V: TRBV30; size: NA; J: TRBJ2-7; DNA: TGTGCCTGGATGGTAAGCGGATCCAGCTCCTACGAGCAGTACTTC; CDR3: CAWMVSGSSSYEQYF
D: TRBD2; V: TRBV28; size: NA; J: TRBJ2-7; DNA: TGTGCCAGCAGCCCCTTGGGAGGGGTTAACGAGCAGTACTTC; CDR3: CASSPLGGVNEQYF
D: NA; V: TRBV29-1; size: NA; J: TRBJ2-1; DNA: TGCAGCGCCGTACTTGGGGCTAACAATGAGCAGTTCTTC; CDR3: CSAVLGANNEQFF
D: NA; V: TRBV7-2; size: few; J: TRBJ1-1; DNA: TGTGCCAGCAGCCCTAAGAGGGACACTGAAGCTTTCTTT; CDR3: CASSPKRDTEAFF
D: NA; V: TRBV7-2; size: NA; J: TRBJ1-5; DNA: TGTGCCAGCAGCCGTGTTTCGGGCTCTAATCAGCCCCAGCATTTT; CDR3: CASSRVSGSNQPQHF
D: NA; V: TRBV15; size: NA; J: TRBJ2-7; DNA: TGTGCCACCAGCAGAGCTCGGGGGGCCGTCTACGAGCAGTACTTC; CDR3: CATSRARGAVYEQYF
D: TRBD2; V: TRBV7-3; size: NA; J: TRBJ2-5; DNA: TGTGCCAGCAGCTCGACCCCCTTGACTAGCGGGAGGCAGACCCAGTACTTC; CDR3: CASSSTPLTSGRQTQYF
D: NA; V: TRBV29-1; size: few; J: TRBJ2-5; DNA: TGCAGCGTTGAAGTCGCTAGGGGAGAGACCCAGTACTTC; CDR3: CSVEVARGETQYF
D: TRBD1; V: TRBV30; size: once; J: TRBJ2-7; DNA: TGTGCCTGGTCCAAAAACGGGGGACAGGGAAGCTACGAGCAGTACTTC; CDR3: CAWSKNGGQGSYEQYF
D: NA; V: TRBV19; size: NA; J: TRBJ2-7; DNA: TGTGCCAGTAGTCCATCGGCTGCGGGCTCCTACGAGCAGTACTTC; CDR3: CASSPSAAGSYEQYF
D: NA; V: TRBV5-1; size: few; J: TRBJ2-5; DNA: TGCGCCAGCAGCTTGGATAAAGGGGCAGGAGAGACCCAGTACTTC; CDR3: CASSLDKGAGETQYF
D: NA; V: TRBV6-5; size: NA; J: TRBJ2-4; DNA: TGTGCCAGCAGTCACAAGGGATCCGTAAACATTCAGTACTTC; CDR3: CASSHKGSVNIQYF
D: NA; V: TRBV14; size: NA; J: TRBJ2-5; DNA: TGTGCCAGCAGCCAAGATTGGGACTCAGAGACCCAGTACTTC; CDR3: CASSQDWDSETQYF
D: TRBD2; V: TRBV29-1; size: few; J: TRBJ2-3; DNA: TGCAGCGTACCTAACAGCGGGAGAGAAGATACGCAGTATTTT; CDR3: CSVPNSGREDTQYF
D: TRBD1; V: TRBV4-2; size: once; J: TRBJ2-5; DNA: TGTGCCAGCAGCCTCTACAGGGGAAGTATACCAGAGACCCAGTACTTC; CDR3: CASSLYRGSIPETQYF
D: NA; V: TRBV11-1; size: few; J: TRBJ2-5; DNA: TGTGCCAGCAGCTTGGAGGAGACCCAGTACTTC; CDR3: CASSLEETQYF
D: NA; V: TRBV4-3; size: NA; J: TRBJ2-5; DNA: TGCGCCAGCAGCCAAGATACGGGGGCCGGTGTAGAGACCCAGTACTTC; CDR3: CASSQDTGAGVETQYF
D: NA; V: TRBV7-9; size: NA; J: TRBJ2-7; DNA: TGTGCCAGCAGCTTGGTGAGCAGGTCGAGCTCCTACGAGCAGTACTTC; CDR3: CASSLVSRSSSYEQYF
D: NA; V: TRBV9; size: NA; J: TRBJ2-7; DNA: TGTGCCAGCAGCGTAGACACGGCCCGCTCCTACGAGCAGTACTTC; CDR3: CASSVDTARSYEQYF
D: NA; V: TRBV29-1; size: NA; J: TRBJ1-1; DNA: TGCAGCGTTGTAGAAAAGGGAGGGGGGATTGAAGCTTTCTTT; CDR3: CSVVEKGGGIEAFF
D: NA; V: TRBV30; size: NA; J: TRBJ1-3; DNA: TGTGCCTACCTGGTATCCCGGACAGCCCTCTCTGGAAACACCATATATTTT; CDR3: CAYLVSRTALSGNTIYF
D: NA; V: TRBV7-9; size: few; J: TRBJ2-5; DNA: TGTGCCAGCAGCTTAGCCGGTCGGGGGTCCCAAGAGACCCAGTACTTC; CDR3: CASSLAGRGSQETQYF